This entry lists 9 T cell receptor beta chains sequenced from one sample in a study of blood T cells in healthy people across ages. Next came a second PCR, run for about 6 to 12 cycles, which used a sample-barcoded 5' primer along with a J-beta primer mix. TCRdb independently ran MiXCR on the 5' RACE reads; one entry per CDR3 protein. The sample consists of approximately 1,700,000 distinct CDR3 sequences, 35% to 50% of them appearing once. Sample: blood. The receptor set was obtained from a human donor in good health.

V gene TRBV29-1 combines with J gene TRBJ2-3; D is uncertain. The CDR3 has 12 amino acids. Germline CDR1 and CDR2: SQVTM and ANQGSEA. V gave up 1 base and J gave up 10 bases, with 12 bases separating them. The CDR3 nucleotides are TGCAGCGTTGAAGGAGAGCGTGGTGCGCAGTATTTT. This sequence encodes CSVEGERGAQYF.

The chain employs TRBV12-3 or TRBV12-4 and TRBJ2-4; D unclear. Trimming took 3 bases from V and 1 from J, leaving 28 bases between them. This CDR3 is 21 amino acids long. The CDR3 reads CASSFRAFARVGEVAKNIQYF. CDR3 DNA: TGTGCCAGCAGTTTCCGAGCTTTTGCCCGGGTTGGAGAGGTGGCCAAAAACATTCAGTACTTC.

The chain carries TRBV20-1 and TRBJ2-3; 12 bases match TRBD1. Germline lookup yields CDR1 DFQATT and CDR2 SNEGSKA (reference sequence). This CDR3 has 17 amino acids. V dropped 0 bases and J dropped 4; count of bases not matched to a gene: 8. CDR3 in DNA: TGCAGTGCTAGAGATCCTGGGACAGGGGGCAAGGCAGATACGCAGTATTTT. The encoded protein is CSARDPGTGGKADTQYF.

The V gene is TRBV7-2, the J gene TRBJ2-5; D unclear. The V end was cut by 1 base, the J end by 2 bases, with 8 bases between. This CDR3 has 14 amino acids. In germline, CDR1 is SGHTA, CDR2 FQGNSA. This CDR3 reads CASSLGWQQETQYF. The DNA for the CDR3 is TGTGCCAGCAGCTTAGGCTGGCAACAAGAGACCCAGTACTTC.

Only a few counts were recorded for this clonotype. V usage is TRBV7-8 and J usage is TRBJ2-5; D gene ambiguous. The V and J ends lost 4 bases and 7 bases respectively, with 19 bases between them. CDR1 and CDR2 from the germline V gene are SGHVS and FQNEAQ. CDR3 length: 15 amino acids. CDR3 region: CASSSLTIQAGTQYF. Written as DNA, the CDR3 is TGTGCCAGCAGCTCGCTTACTATCCAGGCTGGGACCCAGTACTTC.

This chain uses TRBV12-3 or TRBV12-4 with TRBJ1-1, with D possibly matching TRBD1 (6 bases). V was cut by 6 bases and J by 8 bases, with 16 bases left in between. This CDR3 is built from 13 residues. CDR3 coding DNA: TGTGCCAGCAGGACCCCGACAGGTTTCGAAGCTTTCTTT. Protein sequence: CASRTPTGFEAFF.

The chain couples TRBV29-1 to TRBJ2-5; 7 nucleotides align to TRBD1. The trim removed 6 bases at V and 4 bases at J, leaving 11 bases unmatched. This CDR3 has 14 amino acids. The germline gives CDR1 SQVTM, CDR2 ANQGSEA. Here the CDR3 reads CSVAETGTPETQYF. The CDR3 DNA reads TGCAGCGTCGCCGAGACAGGGACCCCAGAGACCCAGTACTTC. The variable domain in full, with the rest retrieved from reference TRBV29-1 and TRBJ2-5, is SAVISQKPSRDICQRGTSLTIQCQVDSQVTMMFWYRQQPGQSLTLIATANQGSEATYESGFVIDKFPISRPNLTFSTLTVSNMSPEDSSIYLCSVAETGTPETQYFGPGTRLLVL.

This clonotype turned up a few times. The V and J genes are TRBV29-1 and TRBJ1-2; 10 nucleotides match TRBD1. Per the germline V gene, CDR1 is SQVTM and CDR2 is ANQGSEA. J gave up 4 bases and V 1 base, and 21 bases lay outside the gene matches. The CDR3 extends over 20 amino acids. The CDR3 coding sequence is TGCAGCGTTGAAGGTTCGGAGGAGCAAGAGACAGGGGGCTTTGGCTATGGCTACACCTTC. Amino acid sequence: CSVEGSEEQETGGFGYGYTF.

This chain uses TRBV11-3 with TRBJ2-3; D is tentatively TRBD1 or TRBD2 (6 bases each). The CDR3 totals 15 residues. Between the trimmed V and J ends, which lost 8 bases and 0 bases, there was a span of 15 bases. Germline values: CDR1 SGHNT, CDR2 YENEEA. The CDR3 sequence is CASLLGGPSTDTQYF. The CDR3 region has the DNA TGTGCCAGCCTCCTAGGGGGGCCTAGCACAGATACGCAGTATTTT.